The rows below give T cell receptor beta chains drawn from one sample of a study of cytomegalovirus exposure and HLA in healthy donors. The protocol was immunoSEQ multiplex PCR, while the TCRdb copy is restricted to in-frame clones and leaves out a portion. The repertoire holds about 240,000 clones, with approximately 83% as singletons. Sequencing input: PBMCs. These receptor sequences come from a woman in her 30s in good health and CMV-seropositive. The CDR3 runs from the conserved cysteine through the conserved F or W. The D gene is left open where the match is weak. A clone size is listed for some rows: how often the clone was seen (once, few, many), or a class if it is expanded.

>TRBV18|TRBJ2-7|-|-
TGTGCCAGCTCACCACGGCTTCAGGTCTCGGCGACCGAGCAGTACTTC
CASSPRLQVSATEQYF
>TRBV5-4|TRBJ2-2|-|-
TGTGCCAGCAGCTTGGGAGGGACTGGTCCTACCGGGGAGCTGTTTTTT
CASSLGGTGPTGELFF
>TRBV18|TRBJ2-6|TRBD2|-
TGTGCCAGCTCACCAAACCAAGCGGGAGGGTCTGGGGCCAACGTCCTGACTTTC
CASSPNQAGGSGANVLTF
>TRBV4-1|TRBJ1-3|TRBD1|once
TGCGCCAGCAGCCAAGAACAGGGGGCAGACACCATATATTTT
CASSQEQGADTIYF
>TRBV5-6|TRBJ2-7|TRBD1|-
TGTGCCAGCAGCCCACCGGGACAGGGGGACTACGAGCAGTACTTC
CASSPPGQGDYEQYF
>TRBV4-2|TRBJ2-1|TRBD2|-
TGTGCCAGCACCCGTGGACTAGCCTCCTCCTACAATGAGCAGTTCTTC
CASTRGLASSYNEQFF
>TRBV5-1|TRBJ2-3|TRBD2|few
TGCGCCAGCAGCTTGGGGCTAGCGGGAGGCGGGACAGATACGCAGTATTTT
CASSLGLAGGGTDTQYF
>TRBV30|TRBJ1-2|TRBD1|-
TGTGCCTGGAGTAGACAGGGAAGTGGAGGCTACACCTTC
CAWSRQGSGGYTF
>TRBV6-5|TRBJ2-1|-|-
TGTGCCAGCAGTTACTCGATTAGAGGTGAGCAGTTCTTC
CASSYSIRGEQFF
>TRBV5-1|TRBJ2-7|TRBD1|-
TGCGCCAGCAGCACTGCCGGGACAGGGGGTCTATCCTACGAGCAGTACTTC
CASSTAGTGGLSYEQYF
>TRBV2|TRBJ2-3|TRBD2|-
TGTGCCAGCAGAGACCAGACTAGCGGGTGGACAGATACGCAGTATTTT
CASRDQTSGWTDTQYF
>TRBV5-1|TRBJ2-7|TRBD2|once
TGCGCCAGCAGCTCAACGGTAGCGGGAGGTCGCGAGCAGTACTTC
CASSSTVAGGREQYF
>TRBV6-4|TRBJ2-3|TRBD2|-
TGTGCCAGCAGGAATACGGGGGGAGATACGCAGTATTTT
CASRNTGGDTQYF
>TRBV27|TRBJ2-1|-|-
TGTGCCAGCAGTTTAACGAGGGAGCGCCACAATGAGCAGTTCTTC
CASSLTRERHNEQFF
>TRBV30|TRBJ1-2|TRBD1|-
TGTGCCTGGAGTACCATTTACGCCGGGACAGAGGACACCTTC
CAWSTIYAGTEDTF
>TRBV5-1|TRBJ2-2|TRBD2|few
TGCGCCAGCAGCGGACTAGCGGGAGGAACTAACACCGGGGAGCTGTTTTTT
CASSGLAGGTNTGELFF
>TRBV5-1|TRBJ2-1|-|few
TGCGCCAGCAGCTTGGCGATACAAAACAATGAGCAGTTCTTC
CASSLAIQNNEQFF
>TRBV11-2|TRBJ2-1|-|-
TGTGCCAGCAGTCTTAGAATCGACACCTACAATGAGCAGTTCTTC
CASSLRIDTYNEQFF
>TRBV6-5|TRBJ2-7|-|-
TGTGCCAGCAGTTACAACCCAGGTGGCGAGCAGTACTTC
CASSYNPGGEQYF
>TRBV7-9|TRBJ2-4|TRBD2|-
TGTGCCAGCAGCCCGGAAGCGGGAACCAAAAACATTCAGTACTTC
CASSPEAGTKNIQYF
>TRBV27|TRBJ1-3|-|-
TGTGCCAGCAGTATCTCGGGACAAACCTCTGGAAACACCATATATTTT
CASSISGQTSGNTIYF
>TRBV2|TRBJ2-1|-|few
TGTGCCAGCAGTGGCGAGCGGCTAACCTACAATGAGCAGTTCTTC
CASSGERLTYNEQFF
>TRBV9|TRBJ2-3|TRBD2|-
TGTGCCAGCAGCGTAGTGACTAGCGGACGCACAGATACGCAGTATTTT
CASSVVTSGRTDTQYF
>TRBV30|TRBJ2-3|TRBD2|-
TGTGCCTGGAGGCCACGCCGGACTAGCGGGAGCCCCCCAGATACGCAGTATTTT
CAWRPRRTSGSPPDTQYF
>TRBV25-1|TRBJ2-3|TRBD2|-
TGTGCCAGCAGTGATTGGACTAGCGGGAGAGATACGCAGTATTTT
CASSDWTSGRDTQYF
>TRBV2|TRBJ1-5|-|once
TGTGCCAGCAGTGAGCGGGGCGGCAATCAGCCCCAGCATTTT
CASSERGGNQPQHF
>TRBV28|TRBJ2-3|-|-
TGTGCCAGCAGTTCCCGTAGCGGACCCACAGATACGCAGTATTTT
CASSSRSGPTDTQYF
>TRBV9|TRBJ2-1|-|-
TGTGCCAGCAGCGTAGTAGGTCTAGCTTACGGCAATGAGCAGTTCTTC
CASSVVGLAYGNEQFF
>TRBV27|TRBJ2-1|TRBD1|-
TGTGCCAGCAGTTTACGGAGCGCTCCTGGGACAGGGGCCTACAATGAGCAGTTCTTC
CASSLRSAPGTGAYNEQFF
>TRBV15|TRBJ2-7|-|-
TGTGCCACCAGCAGAGATCGGGTGGCGCAGTACTTC
CATSRDRVAQYF
>TRBV28|TRBJ1-5|TRBD1|-
TGTGCCAGCAGCTCCGGGACAGGGGTTAGCAATCAGCCCCAGCATTTT
CASSSGTGVSNQPQHF
>TRBV6-5|TRBJ2-1|-|-
TGTGCCAGCACCCGCCCAGGAGGGTCGGAGCAGTTCTTC
CASTRPGGSEQFF
>TRBV6-1|TRBJ1-3|-|-
TGTGCCAGCAGTGAAGGATGGAGGGTCTCTGGAAACACCATATATTTT
CASSEGWRVSGNTIYF
>TRBV5-1|TRBJ2-4|-|-
TGCGCCAGCAGTTCCGGACAGCACTTAGCCAAAAACATTCAGTACTTC
CASSSGQHLAKNIQYF
>TRBV2|TRBJ1-3|TRBD1|-
TGTGCCAGCAGTGAAGCTGCACAGGGGCTGCGAAACACCATATATTTT
CASSEAAQGLRNTIYF
>TRBV5-4|TRBJ2-7|TRBD2|-
TGTGCCAGTAAGATAGCGGGAGGGGGCTACGAGCAGTACTTC
CASKIAGGGYEQYF
>TRBV18|TRBJ2-3|-|few
TGTGCCAACGCGAGACTAGAGGATTTTACGGATACGCAGTATTTT
CANARLEDFTDTQYF
>TRBV11-3|TRBJ2-1|TRBD2|-
TGTGCCAGCAGCTTGATTGGCGGGAGCTCCTACAATGAGCAGTTCTTC
CASSLIGGSSYNEQFF
>TRBV10-3|TRBJ2-1|TRBD2|-
TGTGCCATCAGTGTAACTTCTAGCGGAAGCTCCTACAATGAGCAGTTCTTC
CAISVTSSGSSYNEQFF
>TRBV6-5|TRBJ2-1|-|once
TGTGCCAGCAGTTACTCGATAGTCGGGGGTGAGCAGTTCTTC
CASSYSIVGGEQFF
>TRBV9|TRBJ2-5|TRBD2|-
TGTGCCAGCAGCGTAGGACTAGCGGGATTCCAAGAGACCCAGTACTTC
CASSVGLAGFQETQYF
>TRBV5-1|TRBJ1-5|-|-
TGCGCCAGCAGCTTGATCCCGGGGGGCGAACAGCCCCAGCATTTT
CASSLIPGGEQPQHF
>TRBV19|TRBJ2-7|TRBD1|once
TGTGCCAGTAGCCCCCGGGACAGTTCCTACGAGCAGTACTTC
CASSPRDSSYEQYF
>TRBV2|TRBJ2-3|-|-
TGTGCCAGCAGTGACAGGGCCCTTGATACGCAGTATTTT
CASSDRALDTQYF
>TRBV29-1|TRBJ1-1|-|once
TGCAGCGTTGGCCAGGGCGGCTATCTACCTGAAGCTTTCTTT
CSVGQGGYLPEAFF
>TRBV5-1|TRBJ1-5|-|-
TGCGCCAGCAGCTTGTCAGGGCTCAATCAGCCCCAGCATTTT
CASSLSGLNQPQHF
>TRBV10-3|TRBJ1-2|-|-
TGTGCCAGCGTTGAGACAGGTTTAGGAGGCTACACCTTC
CASVETGLGGYTF
>TRBV19|TRBJ2-7|-|-
TGTGCCAGTAGGGGCGGCCAGGGGCCCTACGAGCAGTACTTC
CASRGGQGPYEQYF
>TRBV30|TRBJ2-7|-|-
TGTGCCTGGAGTGTAGGCGGGTGGGGGCACTTC
CAWSVGGWGHF
>TRBV27|TRBJ2-7|-|-
TGTGCCAGCAGTCTAGCAAAGAGCTCCTACGAGCAGTACTTC
CASSLAKSSYEQYF
>TRBV7-3|TRBJ2-6|TRBD2|once
TGTGCCAGCAGCTTATCCGGGACTACCTCTGGGGCCAACGTCCTGACTTTC
CASSLSGTTSGANVLTF
>TRBV6-5|TRBJ2-7|TRBD2|-
TGTGCCAGCAGCCTAGCGGGAGGCTTCCGCGAGCAGTACTTC
CASSLAGGFREQYF
>TRBV6-5|TRBJ1-4|-|-
TGTGCCAGCGGGGGCAGGTTCGGTGAAAAACTGTTTTTT
CASGGRFGEKLFF
>TRBV6-1|TRBJ2-1|TRBD2|-
TGTGCCAGCAGTCAGACTAGCGGGAGAAACAATGAGCAGTTCTTC
CASSQTSGRNNEQFF
>TRBV7-9|TRBJ1-4|-|-
TGTGCCAGCAGCTTAGTAAGAGCAACTAATGAAAAACTGTTTTTT
CASSLVRATNEKLFF
>TRBV2|TRBJ2-1|-|-
TGTGCCAGACAAGGAAACAGGGCTGGAATCCAAAGCTCCTACAATGAGCAGTTCTTC
CARQGNRAGIQSSYNEQFF
>TRBV2|TRBJ2-3|TRBD1|-
TGTGCCAGCACCTTGAATGAGGGGGCCCTACCAGATACGCAGTATTTT
CASTLNEGALPDTQYF
>TRBV30|TRBJ2-2|-|-
TGTGCCTGGGGAGGAGGGATCGTCGCGAACACCGGGGAGCTGTTTTTT
CAWGGGIVANTGELFF
>TRBV6-4|TRBJ2-5|-|-
TGTGCCAGCAGTGGGACTATACAAGAGACCCAGTACTTC
CASSGTIQETQYF
>TRBV2|TRBJ2-7|TRBD2|-
TGTGCCAGCAGTGAAGCCCCTTGGACTAGCGGCTCCTACGAGCAGTACTTC
CASSEAPWTSGSYEQYF